The TCR beta chain described here comes from a study of monozygotic twins with cystic fibrosis. Across the study: Approximately 2.8 micrograms of fragmented DNA underwent around 15 PCR cycles for library preparation. Study results and caveats: Low clonality (median around 0.0094) suggested a mostly naive repertoire. J usage was most co-twin-similar in 8 of 16 pairs, V in 13. Monozygotic CF twin pairs shared significantly more nucleotide-identical clonotypes than unrelated CF individuals did.

Assay: immunoSEQ multiplex PCR; the TCRdb copy retains only in-frame clones and omits some. The data contain tens of thousands of clones, around 82% of them singletons. To note about this clone: The antigen remains undetermined.

The CDR3 runs to 13 residues. The V gene's germline CDR1 is SGDLS and CDR2 YYNGEE. Trimming took 4 bases from V and 2 from J; bases not matched to a gene: 2. The sequence was collected from a girl aged 2-10 years with cystic fibrosis. The chain recombines TRBV9 with TRBJ1-2; TRBD1 matches 7 bases. Sequences were obtained from blood. The CDR3 nucleotides read TGTGCCAGCAGCACGGGACAGAACTATGGCTACACCTTC. Translation gives CASSTGQNYGYTF. Drawing the rest from reference TRBV9 and TRBJ1-2, the complete variable domain is DSGVTQTPKHLITATGQRVTLRCSPRSGDLSVYWYQQSLDQGLQFLIQYYNGEERAKGNILERFSAQQFPDLHSELNLSSLELGDSALYFCASSTGQNYGYTFGSGTRLTVV.